The 25 T cell receptor beta chains below were found in one sample sequenced in a study of blood T cell repertoires in COVID-19. TCRdb's copy holds only in-frame clones and misses some; the assay was immunoSEQ multiplex PCR. The data contain under 200,000 clones, 88% of them singletons. The sequenced sample consisted of peripheral blood. These receptors originate from a middle-aged man with active or convalescent COVID-19.

The rearrangement joins TRBV3-1 (or the pseudogene TRBV3-2) to TRBJ2-3; 12 positions match TRBD2. Germline V gene data show CDR1 as LGHDT and CDR2 as YNNKEL (reference sequence). This CDR3 has 17 amino acids. The trim removed 4 bases at V and 3 bases at J, leaving 8 bases unmatched. In DNA, the CDR3 is TGTGCCAGCAGCCTCCGACTAGCGGGGGCAAATACAGATACGCAGTATTTT. It codes for CASSLRLAGANTDTQYF.

V and J are TRBV7-6 and TRBJ1-1, with 7 positions matching TRBD1. V trimming: 1 base; J trimming: 5 bases; junction bases outside the gene matches: 10. The germline V gene has CDR1 SGHVS and CDR2 FNYEAQ. The CDR3 is made up of 16 amino acids. The CDR3 protein is CASSLVGAGGLTEAFF. The DNA for the CDR3 is TGTGCCAGCAGCTTAGTGGGGGCAGGGGGGCTGACTGAAGCTTTCTTT.

This chain links TRBV13 with TRBJ2-6, with unresolved D. Germline CDR1 is PRHDT and CDR2 is FYEKMQ (reference sequence). Trimming stripped 3 bases from V and 2 bases from J, with 11 bases between. CDR3 size: 16 residues. This CDR3 reads CASSFLASPGANVLTF. CDR3 bases: TGTGCCAGCAGCTTTCTGGCCTCCCCTGGGGCCAACGTCCTGACTTTC.

This rearrangement joins TRBV11-3 to TRBJ2-2; 9 nucleotides agree with TRBD1. Germline CDR1 is SGHNT and CDR2 is YENEEA. The V gene end was trimmed by 5 bases and the J gene end by 8 bases; junction bases not matched to a gene: 9. The CDR3 runs 15 residues. CDR3 bases: TGTGCCAGCAGCCCCTATGAACAGGGGGCAGGGGAGCTGTTTTTT. Protein product: CASSPYEQGAGELFF.

This clone was seen a handful of times. Other nucleotide sequences from this sample produce the same CDR3. The rearrangement links TRBV19 to TRBJ1-5; TRBD1 is a possible D gene (5 bases). CDR3 length equals 15 residues. Germline V CDR1 and CDR2: LNHDA, SQIVND (reference sequence). Trimming left V 1 base short and J 4 bases short, with 11 bases between. The CDR3 DNA reads TGTGCCAGTAGTATAGGGACGGGGGGGAATCAGCCCCAGCATTTT. Its protein product is CASSIGTGGNQPQHF.

The table lists this clone with a few counts. The V call is TRBV11-3, the J call TRBJ1-6; the match to TRBD1 covers 7 bases. Germline V gene data show CDR1 as SGHNT and CDR2 as YENEEA. J lost 10 bases, V lost 5 bases, and 8 bases had no gene match. This CDR3 has 14 amino acids. DNA for the CDR3: TGTGCCAGCAGCCTCGGGACAGTTGGCTCACCCCTCCACTTT. It encodes CASSLGTVGSPLHF. Full variable domain (outside the CDR3, taken from reference TRBV11-3 and TRBJ1-6): EAGVVQSPRYKIIEKKQPVAFWCNPISGHNTLYWYLQNLGQGPELLIRYENEEAVDDSQLPKDRFSAERLKGVDSTLKIQPAELGDSAVYLCASSLGTVGSPLHFGNGTRLTVT.

This chain uses TRBV7-8 with TRBJ1-1; D possibly corresponds to TRBD1 (5 bases). The ends were cut back, 2 bases at V and 2 bases at J, with 15 bases in the middle. The CDR3 extends over 16 amino acids. Germline V CDR1 and CDR2: SGHVS, FQNEAQ. The CDR3 region is CASSLSLRTTNTEAFF. As DNA, the CDR3 is TGTGCCAGCAGCTTAAGTCTCAGGACAACCAACACTGAAGCTTTCTTT. Combining the CDR3 with reference TRBV7-8 and TRBJ1-1 gives the whole variable domain GAGVSQSPRYKVAKRGQDVALRCDPISGHVSLFWYQQALGQGPEFLTYFQNEAQLDKSGLPSDRFFAERPEGSVSTLKIQRTQQEDSAVYLCASSLSLRTTNTEAFFGQGTRLTVV.

This chain links TRBV2 with TRBJ2-5; D gene uncertain. The CDR3 runs 10 residues. The germline V gene encodes CDR1 SNHLY and CDR2 FYNNEI. Trimming removed 6 bases from V and 7 bases from J, with 6 bases in between. CDR3 in amino acids: CASSRRTQYF. The DNA of the CDR3 is TGTGCCAGCAGCCGCAGGACCCAGTACTTC.

CDR3 sequence: CASSSPGGGEKLFF. The CDR3 nucleotides read TGTGCCAGCAGCTCTCCAGGGGGTGGAGAAAAACTGTTTTTT. The gene calls are TRBV5-4 and TRBJ1-4; 7 positions match TRBD1. V was clipped by 3 bases and J by 8 bases; unmatched bases: 7. This CDR3 spans 14 amino acids. The germline V gene has CDR1 SGHNT and CDR2 YYREEE (reference sequence).

The rearrangement uses TRBV5-4 and TRBJ2-5, with 7 nucleotides matching TRBD2. Germline V gene sequence: CDR1 SGHNT, CDR2 YYREEE (reference sequence). There are 11 residues in the CDR3. The ends lost 9 bases at V and 6 bases at J; junction bases unmatched: 5. CDR3 amino acids: CATGAGKTQYF. The CDR3 bases are TGTGCCACTGGAGCGGGGAAGACCCAGTACTTC.

Only one count was recorded for this clone. This chain connects TRBV5-1 to TRBJ2-2; weak D call: TRBD2 (5 bases). CDR1 is SGHRS and CDR2 is YFSETQ in the germline V gene. Trimming took 4 bases from V and 0 from J, leaving 16 bases between them. This CDR3 contains 17 residues. The DNA for the CDR3 is TGCGCCAGCAGCCGGACTCCGTTCCAGACGAACACCGGGGAGCTGTTTTTT. The encoded protein is CASSRTPFQTNTGELFF.

The chain carries TRBV5-4 and TRBJ1-2; D possibly corresponds to TRBD1 (6 bases). V was clipped by 4 bases and J by 5 bases, with 18 bases between them. This CDR3 has 15 amino acids. Per the germline V gene, CDR1 is SGHNT and CDR2 is YYREEE (reference sequence). DNA of the CDR3: TGTGCCAGCAGCATAAAATTTGGGACAAATTATGGCTACACCTTC. Its protein is CASSIKFGTNYGYTF.

V usage is TRBV11-2 and J usage is TRBJ2-2, with TRBD2 matching 9 bases. CDR1 is SGHAT and CDR2 is FQNNGV in the germline V gene. Germline trimming cut 1 base from V and 7 bases from J; bases unmatched to any gene: 10. This CDR3 region has 17 residues. CDR3 nucleotides: TGTGCCAGCAGCTTAGGGTTGCGGGGGGGCCTTCACGGGGAGCTGTTTTTT. This translates into CASSLGLRGGLHGELFF. Filled out from reference TRBV11-2 and TRBJ2-2, the complete variable domain reads EAGVAQSPRYKIIEKRQSVAFWCNPISGHATLYWYQQILGQGPKLLIQFQNNGVVDDSQLPKDRFSAERLKGVDSTLKIQPAKLEDSAVYLCASSLGLRGGLHGELFFGEGSRLTVL.

V gene TRBV11-2 combines with J gene TRBJ1-1; maybe TRBD1 (5 bases). V lost 3 bases and J lost 7, with 15 bases in between. Germline loops: CDR1 SGHAT, CDR2 FQNNGV. The CDR3 covers 14 residues. CDR3 region: CASSFNKGLIEAFF. As DNA, the CDR3 is TGTGCCAGCAGCTTCAATAAGGGGCTGATTGAAGCTTTCTTT. Full variable domain (missing parts from reference TRBV11-2 and TRBJ1-1): EAGVAQSPRYKIIEKRQSVAFWCNPISGHATLYWYQQILGQGPKLLIQFQNNGVVDDSQLPKDRFSAERLKGVDSTLKIQPAKLEDSAVYLCASSFNKGLIEAFFGQGTRLTVV.

The rearrangement uses TRBV19 and TRBJ1-2; a weak D match, TRBD1 (6 bases). This CDR3 has 13 residues. Trimming pared 4 bases from V and 7 bases from J, leaving 13 bases between. CDR1 and CDR2 (germline): LNHDA, SQIVND (reference sequence). DNA for the CDR3: TGTGCCAGTAGTACCTCAGGGGATGCTGGCTACACCTTC. It translates to CASSTSGDAGYTF.

The chain recombines TRBV3-1 (or the pseudogene TRBV3-2) with TRBJ2-7, with 14 nucleotides matching TRBD2. The CDR3 length is 15 residues. The ends lost 4 bases at V and 4 bases at J; junction bases unmatched: 3. Germline CDR1 and CDR2: LGHDT and YNNKEL (reference sequence). The CDR3 sequence: CASSRGTSGSYEQYF. The DNA of the CDR3 is TGTGCCAGCAGCCGCGGGACTAGCGGGAGTTACGAGCAGTACTTC.

The V and J genes are TRBV7-2 and TRBJ1-1, with 8 bases that match TRBD1. CDR1 is SGHTA, CDR2 FQGNSA, per germline. The CDR3 has 15 residues. The V and J ends lost 5 bases and 1 base, in that order; junction bases with no gene match: 6. CDR3 residues: CASSPLTGENTEAFF. The CDR3 DNA reads TGTGCCAGCAGCCCCCTGACAGGGGAGAACACTGAAGCTTTCTTT.

The chain carries TRBV4-2 and TRBJ1-3; TRBD1 might be the D (5 bases). Germline values: CDR1 LGHNA, CDR2 YNFKEQ. The CDR3 runs 15 residues. Trimming pared 0 bases from V and 4 bases from J, leaving 10 bases between. The CDR3 bases are TGTGCCAGCAGCCAAGATAAGGGGTTCGGAAACACCATATATTTT. Protein sequence: CASSQDKGFGNTIYF.

The chain recombines TRBV10-3 with TRBJ2-3; D is ambiguous. Germline V gene data show CDR1 as ENHRY and CDR2 as SYGVKD. V lost 4 bases and J 0 bases, leaving 11 bases between the germline ends. The CDR3 consists of 15 residues. The DNA for the CDR3 is TGTGCCATCAGTGTCTACAGAACTAGCACAGATACGCAGTATTTT. Translated, it gives CAISVYRTSTDTQYF.

This chain joins TRBV28 and TRBJ2-1; 9 bases align to TRBD2. From germline, CDR1 is MDHEN and CDR2 SYDVKM. CDR3 length equals 13 residues. V trimming: 10 bases; J trimming: 9 bases; junction bases outside the gene matches: 10. The DNA for the CDR3 is TGTGCCACCGGGGCTAGCGGGACTACTGAGCAGTTCTTC. Its protein product is CATGASGTTEQFF.

As for this clone: This specimen includes other DNA sequences encoding the same CDR3. This sequence joins TRBV6-2 or TRBV6-3 and TRBJ1-5; 8 bases match TRBD1. Germline CDR1 and CDR2: MNHEY and SVGEGT. The CDR3 has 15 amino acids. V shed 1 base and J 5 bases; nucleotides not matched to a gene: 4. Here the CDR3 reads CASSYWQGADQPQHF. The CDR3 coding sequence is TGTGCCAGCAGTTACTGGCAGGGGGCAGATCAGCCCCAGCATTTT.

The genes are TRBV29-1 and TRBJ2-7; 7 bases map to TRBD1. The length of the CDR3 is 13 residues. Germline loops: CDR1 SQVTM, CDR2 ANQGSEA. V shed 6 bases and J 2 bases; nucleotides not matched to a gene: 7. DNA of the CDR3: TGCAGCGTACAGACAGGGAACGCCTACGAGCAGTACTTC. It specifies CSVQTGNAYEQYF.

The rearrangement links TRBV7-8 to TRBJ2-7; D remains unclear. Trimming left V 1 base short and J 0 bases short, with 10 bases between. The germline V gene encodes CDR1 SGHVS and CDR2 FQNEAQ. The length of the CDR3 is 15 residues. The DNA for the CDR3 is TGTGCCAGCAGCTTAGAGCTAGGCAGCTCCTACGAGCAGTACTTC. Translation: CASSLELGSSYEQYF.

The chain carries TRBV1 and TRBJ2-2; the table's D call of TRBD2 was not tested on the DNA. TRBV1 is marked as a pseudogene. The CDR3 covers 19 residues. The DNA for the CDR3 is TGCACCAGCAGCCAAGTGGCCAATAGCGGGGACCGGGGCACCGGGGAGCTGTTTTTT. This codes for CTSSQVANSGDRGTGELFF.

The genes are TRBV18 and TRBJ1-3; the match to TRBD1 covers 9 bases. After removal of 3 bases from V and 3 bases from J, the junction contained 3 bases not matched to a gene. CDR1 is KGHSH and CDR2 is LQKENI in the germline V gene. The CDR3 has 15 amino acids. For the CDR3, the DNA is TGTGCCAGCTCACCGGGACAGGGAGGTGGAAACACCATATATTTT. Translating gives CASSPGQGGGNTIYF.